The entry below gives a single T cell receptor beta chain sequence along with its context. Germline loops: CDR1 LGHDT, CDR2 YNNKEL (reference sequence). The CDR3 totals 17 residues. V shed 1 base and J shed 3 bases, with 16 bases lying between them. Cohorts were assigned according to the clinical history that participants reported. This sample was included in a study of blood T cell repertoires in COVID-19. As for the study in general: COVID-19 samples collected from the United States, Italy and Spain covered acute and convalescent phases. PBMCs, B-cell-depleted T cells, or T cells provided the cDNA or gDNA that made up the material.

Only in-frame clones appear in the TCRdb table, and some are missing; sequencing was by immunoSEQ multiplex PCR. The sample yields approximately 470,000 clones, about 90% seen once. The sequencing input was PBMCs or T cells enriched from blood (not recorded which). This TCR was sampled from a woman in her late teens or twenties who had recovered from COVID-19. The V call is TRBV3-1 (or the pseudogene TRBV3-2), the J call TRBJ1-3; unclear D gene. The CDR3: CASSQGTDYGGGNTIYF. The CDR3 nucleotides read TGTGCCAGCAGCCAAGGGACCGATTATGGAGGTGGAAACACCATATATTTT.